Here is one TCR beta chain with its context. This sample is part of a study of T cell changes during pregnancy in multiple sclerosis. This CDR3 comprises 16 residues. V lost 5 bases and J lost 5; bases outside the gene matches: 12. Germline assignment: CDR1 SGHRS and CDR2 YFSETQ. TCRdb's table, derived via immunoSEQ multiplex PCR, lists solely in-frame clones and lacks some. The sample consists of around 64,000 clones, 85% to 95% of them appearing once. The chain carries TRBV5-1 and TRBJ2-1, with 8 positions matching TRBD2. This TCR derives from a female donor with multiple sclerosis, enrolled in a pregnancy study. Material: CD8+ T cells from peripheral blood mononuclear cells, obtained in the third trimester of pregnancy. The CDR3 DNA follows: TGCGCCAGCAGTCGGTTTGAGACTAGCGCCAACAATGAGCAGTTCTTC. Translated: CASSRFETSANNEQFF.